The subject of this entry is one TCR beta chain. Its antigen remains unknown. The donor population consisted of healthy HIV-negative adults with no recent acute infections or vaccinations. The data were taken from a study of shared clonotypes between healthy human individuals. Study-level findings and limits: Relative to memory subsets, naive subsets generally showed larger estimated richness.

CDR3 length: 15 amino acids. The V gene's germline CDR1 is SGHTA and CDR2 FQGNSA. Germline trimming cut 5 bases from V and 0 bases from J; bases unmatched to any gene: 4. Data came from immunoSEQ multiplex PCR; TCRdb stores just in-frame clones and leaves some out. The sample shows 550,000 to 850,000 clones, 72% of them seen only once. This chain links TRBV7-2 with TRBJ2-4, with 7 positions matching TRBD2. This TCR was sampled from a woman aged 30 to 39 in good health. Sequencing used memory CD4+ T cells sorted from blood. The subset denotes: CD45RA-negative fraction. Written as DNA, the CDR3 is TGTGCCAGCAGCCCAGCGGGGCTAGCCAAAAACATTCAGTACTTC. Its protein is CASSPAGLAKNIQYF. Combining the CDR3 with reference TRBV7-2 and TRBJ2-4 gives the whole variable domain GAGVSQSPSNKVTEKGKDVELRCDPISGHTALYWYRQSLGQGLEFLIYFQGNSAPDKSGLPSDRFSAERTGGSVSTLTIQRTQQEDSAVYLCASSPAGLAKNIQYFGAGTRLSVL.